These 20 T cell receptor beta chains originate from one sample sequenced in a study of blood T cell repertoires in COVID-19. This table comes from immunoSEQ multiplex PCR, and its TCRdb copy is limited to in-frame clones, with some not included. The repertoire holds 150,000 to 200,000 clones, with 92% as singletons. The material sequenced was peripheral blood. The receptors come from a man between 25 and 39 years old with COVID-19, enrolled during active disease.

V is TRBV20-1 and J is TRBJ2-2; D is ambiguous. V lost 3 bases, J lost 1 base, and 6 bases lay in between. Germline CDR1 and CDR2: DFQATT and SNEGSKA (reference sequence). The CDR3 loop spans 13 amino acids. As DNA, the CDR3 is TGCAGTGCTAGTTTCCAGAACACCGGGGAGCTGTTTTTT. This encodes CSASFQNTGELFF.

V is TRBV7-9 and J is TRBJ2-5; 9 nucleotides agree with TRBD1. The V gene's germline CDR1 is SEHNR and CDR2 FQNEAQ (reference sequence). This CDR3 is built from 16 residues. The V segment lost 2 bases and the J segment 5 bases; nucleotides outside the gene matches: 9. CDR3 protein: CASSLRDRVVHETQYF. Here the CDR3 DNA reads TGTGCCAGCAGCTTACGGGACAGGGTGGTCCATGAGACCCAGTACTTC.

The rearrangement joins TRBV10-3 to TRBJ2-3; 9 bases agree with TRBD2. Germline V gene sequence: CDR1 ENHRY, CDR2 SYGVKD. Germline trimming cut 3 bases from V and 4 bases from J; bases unmatched to any gene: 8. This CDR3 contains 16 residues. This CDR3 reads CAISEGAGGFPDTQYF. Here the CDR3 DNA reads TGTGCCATCAGTGAAGGAGCGGGAGGTTTTCCAGATACGCAGTATTTT.

V gene TRBV29-1 combines with J gene TRBJ1-2; no definite D call. Germline assignment: CDR1 SQVTM and CDR2 ANQGSEA. CDR3 size: 11 residues. V gave up 0 bases and J gave up 8 bases, with 7 bases separating them. CDR3 region: CSVEDLMGYTF. The CDR3 DNA is TGCAGCGTTGAAGATCTTATGGGCTACACCTTC. Combining the CDR3 with reference TRBV29-1 and TRBJ1-2 gives the whole variable domain SAVISQKPSRDICQRGTSLTIQCQVDSQVTMMFWYRQQPGQSLTLIATANQGSEATYESGFVIDKFPISRPNLTFSTLTVSNMSPEDSSIYLCSVEDLMGYTFGSGTRLTVV.

The chain is built from TRBV13 and TRBJ1-6; D gene uncertain. V dropped 4 bases and J dropped 5 bases, with 3 bases sitting between them. The CDR3 is 12 residues long. The V gene's germline CDR1 is PRHDT and CDR2 FYEKMQ (reference sequence). The CDR3 region has the DNA TGTGCCAGCAGCTCAGATAATTCACCCCTCCACTTT. Translation: CASSSDNSPLHF.

The chain uses TRBV3-1 (or the pseudogene TRBV3-2) and TRBJ2-2; no clear D gene. Trimming took off 4 bases at V and 4 bases at J, with 16 bases between the two ends. Germline assignment: CDR1 LGHDT and CDR2 YNNKEL (reference sequence). The CDR3 spans 16 residues. CDR3 DNA sequence: TGTGCCAGCAGCCGGTTGGCTGGTAGCCTCACCGGGGAGCTGTTTTTT. Its translation: CASSRLAGSLTGELFF.

The rearrangement links TRBV2 to TRBJ1-2; TRBD1 is a possible D gene (6 bases). The CDR3 consists of 13 residues. V dropped 10 bases and J dropped 4 bases, with 16 bases sitting between them. Germline V gene data show CDR1 as SNHLY and CDR2 as FYNNEI. The CDR3 nucleotides read TGTGCCATCCTGAGGGGGATCGGCTATGGCTACACCTTC. Encoded protein: CAILRGIGYGYTF.

This clone was detected once. V is TRBV20-1 and J is TRBJ2-5; D is possibly TRBD1 (5 bases). The CDR3 spans 11 residues. The germline CDR1 and CDR2 sequences are DFQATT and SNEGSKA (reference sequence). Trimming removed 3 bases at V and 5 bases at J, with 7 bases between. The CDR3 is CSARRQETQYF. CDR3 in DNA: TGCAGTGCTAGGCGACAGGAGACCCAGTACTTC.

This sequence joins TRBV7-2 and TRBJ1-5; D call uncertain. Between the trimmed V and J ends, which lost 4 bases and 1 base, there was a span of 8 bases. The germline V gene has CDR1 SGHTA and CDR2 FQGNSA. The CDR3 loop spans 14 amino acids. CDR3 sequence reads: CASSSTPSNQPQHF. As DNA, the CDR3 is TGTGCCAGCAGCTCGACACCCAGCAATCAGCCCCAGCATTTT.

This clone was seen only a few times. The V gene is TRBV7-8, the J gene TRBJ1-5, with TRBD1 matching 9 bases. This CDR3 is 16 amino acids long. CDR1 SGHVS and CDR2 FQNEAQ come from the germline V gene. V dropped 4 bases and J dropped 5; count of bases not matched to a gene: 9. For the CDR3, the DNA is TGTGCCAGCAGCTCCCATCGGGGACAGGGCTATCAGCCCCAGCATTTT. It yields the protein CASSSHRGQGYQPQHF.

This clone was found a few times. CDR3 amino acids: CASSYSKPNSPLHF. In nucleotides, the CDR3 is TGTGCCAGCAGTTACTCGAAGCCAAATTCACCCCTCCACTTT. The rearrangement uses TRBV6-5 and TRBJ1-6; unclear D gene. V was cut by 0 bases and J by 7 bases, with 7 bases left in between. The CDR3 sequence is 14 residues long. Germline V gene data show CDR1 as MNHEY and CDR2 as SVGAGI.

The chain employs TRBV19 and TRBJ2-2, with 9 bases fitting TRBD1. The CDR3 runs 17 residues. V was pared by 8 bases and J by 1 base, with 11 bases of the junction left unmatched. The germline CDR1 and CDR2 sequences are LNHDA and SQIVND (reference sequence). This CDR3 is CASRTGARVRNTGELFF. As DNA, the CDR3 is TGTGCCAGTCGGACAGGGGCGCGGGTGCGGAACACCGGGGAGCTGTTTTTT.

This chain joins TRBV23-1 and TRBJ2-7, with D possibly TRBD1 on 6 matching bases. TRBV23-1 is identified as an open reading frame with a role that is uncertain. The V gene lost 2 bases and the J gene lost 6 bases, with 14 bases spanning the gap. CDR3 length: 14 residues. The CDR3 nucleotides are TGCGCCAGCAGTCAAGGGAAACAGGGCCTCGAGCAGTACTTC. It translates to CASSQGKQGLEQYF.

This sequence joins TRBV4-3 and TRBJ2-2; a weak D match, TRBD2 (6 bases). Germline loops: CDR1 LGHNA, CDR2 YSLEER. The V and J ends lost 3 bases and 5 bases respectively, with 10 bases between them. The CDR3 contains 14 residues. The CDR3 loop reads CASSQLADTGELFF. As DNA, the CDR3 is TGCGCCAGCAGCCAGTTAGCGGATACCGGGGAGCTGTTTTTT.

J is TRBJ1-4 and V is TRBV6-5; no clear D gene. Germline V gives CDR1 MNHEY, CDR2 SVGAGI. This CDR3 is 14 amino acids long. V was clipped by 0 bases and J by 7 bases, with 9 bases between them. The CDR3 here is CASSYSDSGEKLFF. The CDR3 DNA follows: TGTGCCAGCAGTTACTCGGATAGCGGTGAAAAACTGTTTTTT.

V and J are TRBV5-1 and TRBJ2-3, with 10 bases lining up with TRBD2. The CDR3 runs 15 residues. V lost 4 bases, J lost 3 bases, and 5 bases stayed unmatched. CDR1 is SGHRS and CDR2 is YFSETQ in the germline V gene. CDR3 DNA: TGCGCCAGCAGCCTAGGACTAGCGGAGACAGATACGCAGTATTTT. As protein: CASSLGLAETDTQYF.

This clone is medium-sized by share. CDR3 in DNA: TGTGCCAGCGGGGACAGGGGCTCGAACACTGAAGCTTTCTTT. Translated, it gives CASGDRGSNTEAFF. This sequence joins TRBV27 and TRBJ1-1; 10 positions match TRBD1. This CDR3 region has 14 residues. The V segment lost 8 bases and the J segment 1 base; nucleotides outside the gene matches: 4. CDR1 and CDR2 (germline): MNHEY, SMNVEV (reference sequence).

This clone was seen a few times. The chain carries TRBV19 and TRBJ2-1; D is ambiguous. The V end lost 3 bases, the J end lost 0 bases, and 9 bases lay between the germline ends. Germline CDR1 is LNHDA and CDR2 is SQIVND (reference sequence). CDR3 length equals 15 residues. CDR3 residues: CASSMTTSSYNEQFF. CDR3 nucleotides: TGTGCCAGTAGTATGACAACCAGCTCCTACAATGAGCAGTTCTTC.

CDR3 sequence (DNA): TGTGCCAGTAGCCTACCAGGGGTTCCTAACTATGGCTACACCTTC. Translation: CASSLPGVPNYGYTF. The genes are TRBV19 and TRBJ1-2, with D perhaps matching TRBD1 (6 bases). There are 15 residues in the CDR3. The V and J ends lost 6 bases and 0 bases respectively, with 14 bases between them. In germline, CDR1 is LNHDA, CDR2 SQIVND (reference sequence).

This sequence joins TRBV7-3 and TRBJ2-1; weak D call: TRBD2 (7 bases). V lost 2 bases, J lost 4 bases, and 21 bases lay in between. CDR1 is SGHTA, CDR2 FQGTGA, per germline. The CDR3 has 18 residues. DNA for the CDR3: TGTGCCAGCAGCTTATCGGGGAGGGGGAACGGGCCGTACAATGAGCAGTTCTTC. This sequence encodes CASSLSGRGNGPYNEQFF.